This T cell receptor beta chain was identified in a study of identical twins. This clonotype was counted between two and nine times. Unique molecular identifiers were in the cDNA, with template-switch universal primer binding. TCRdb reprocessed the 5' RACE reads with MiXCR, giving one entry per CDR3 protein. In the table there are about 660,000 distinct CDR3 sequences, around 8.6% of which are singletons. These same data were also listed under a study on yellow fever vaccine responses in identical twins.

The clonotype originates from a woman aged 18-29 years in good health. The sample taken for sequencing was PBMCs.

CDR3 sequence reads: CASSEGVNEQFF. The CDR3 nucleotides read TGTGCCAGCAGCGAGGGGGTTAATGAGCAGTTCTTC. This chain uses TRBV9 with TRBJ2-1; possible D gene TRBD1, 6 bases. Deletions cut 3 bases from V and 7 bases from J, with 8 bases between. This CDR3 comprises 12 residues. Germline-derived CDR1 and CDR2 are SGDLS and YYNGEE.